The 16 T cell receptor beta chains given below trace back to one sample, sequenced in a study of T cell responses to AZD1222 COVID-19 vaccine. Sequencing used immunoSEQ multiplex PCR; TCRdb keeps in-frame clones, though not all of them. The repertoire holds about 130,000 clones, with about 87% as singletons. The starting material was peripheral blood, obtained on day 0 of AZD1222 vaccination. Source of these receptors: an adult in good health.

The chain combines TRBV6-5 with TRBJ2-1; D not resolved. Germline V gene lookup returns CDR1 MNHEY and CDR2 SVGAGI. Trimming removed 6 bases at V and 4 bases at J, with 4 bases between. This CDR3 region has 11 residues. CDR3 loop: CASRTYNEQFF. The CDR3 bases are TGTGCCAGCAGAACTTACAATGAGCAGTTCTTC.

This clone has a single count. The rearrangement joins TRBV7-2 to TRBJ1-5, with 10 positions matching TRBD1. The CDR3 loop spans 15 amino acids. Per germline, CDR1 SGHTA and CDR2 FQGNSA. Trimming at V came to 5 bases and at J to 9 bases, leaving 10 bases not matched to a gene. Here the CDR3 reads CASSPPGQGGSPQHF. CDR3 sequence (DNA): TGTGCCAGCAGCCCACCCGGACAGGGGGGATCGCCCCAGCATTTT. Combining the CDR3 with reference TRBV7-2 and TRBJ1-5 gives the whole variable domain GAGVSQSPSNKVTEKGKDVELRCDPISGHTALYWYRQSLGQGLEFLIYFQGNSAPDKSGLPSDRFSAERTGGSVSTLTIQRTQQEDSAVYLCASSPPGQGGSPQHFGDGTRLSIL.

The rearrangement joins TRBV27 to TRBJ2-3; 10 positions agree with TRBD2. In germline, CDR1 is MNHEY, CDR2 SMNVEV (reference sequence). The CDR3 consists of 19 residues. After removal of 3 bases from V and 0 bases from J, the junction contained 12 bases not matched to a gene. The CDR3 protein is CASSFSGRSLSPSTDTQYF. In DNA form, the CDR3 reads TGTGCCAGCAGTTTTAGCGGGAGGTCTCTTTCCCCTAGCACAGATACGCAGTATTTT.

The chain has TRBV20-1 and TRBJ1-5; D is uncertain. The CDR3 has 14 amino acids. V was shortened by 3 bases and J by 2 bases, with 11 bases between the two germline ends. CDR1 DFQATT and CDR2 SNEGSKA come from the germline V gene (reference sequence). CDR3 region: CSASYGVGNQPQHF. CDR3 DNA sequence: TGCAGTGCTAGTTACGGGGTCGGCAATCAGCCCCAGCATTTT.

V usage is TRBV19 and J usage is TRBJ2-1; TRBD2 might be the D (7 bases). The germline CDR1 and CDR2 sequences are LNHDA and SQIVND (reference sequence). This CDR3 region has 16 residues. V lost 3 bases to trimming and J lost 0 bases, with 12 bases between them. In DNA form, the CDR3 reads TGTGCCAGTAGTATCCGGGGGGCTAGCTCCTACAATGAGCAGTTCTTC. Translating it yields CASSIRGASSYNEQFF.

The chain recombines TRBV7-2 with TRBJ2-1, with D perhaps matching TRBD1 (6 bases). V was trimmed by 8 bases and J by 5 bases, leaving 22 bases between them. Germline CDR1 reads SGHTA; CDR2 reads FQGNSA. The CDR3 contains 16 residues. This chain's CDR3 is CASAVRGGRADNEQFF. In nucleotides, the CDR3 is TGTGCCAGCGCCGTCCGTGGGGGCCGGGCCGACAATGAGCAGTTCTTC.

The table lists this clone with a few counts. This chain uses TRBV7-2 with TRBJ2-7, with TRBD1 matching over 9 bases. Germline loops: CDR1 SGHTA, CDR2 FQGNSA. V was clipped by 3 bases and J by 3 bases; unmatched bases: 6. CDR3 size: 15 residues. This CDR3 reads CASSFGDRANYEQYF. The CDR3 DNA reads TGTGCCAGCAGCTTTGGGGACAGGGCCAACTACGAGCAGTACTTC.

The chain has TRBV5-5 and TRBJ2-1; D is undetermined. The germline CDR1 and CDR2 sequences are SGHKS and YYEKEE (reference sequence). Between the trimmed V and J ends, which lost 5 bases and 0 bases, there was a span of 9 bases. This CDR3 spans 14 amino acids. The CDR3 loop reads CASRGLSSYNEQFF. The DNA of the CDR3 is TGTGCCAGCAGAGGTCTTAGCTCCTACAATGAGCAGTTCTTC.

This chain joins TRBV6-5 and TRBJ2-5; 9 nucleotides align to TRBD1. Germline V lookup: CDR1 MNHEY, CDR2 SVGAGI. J lost 4 bases, V lost 8 bases, and 5 bases had no gene match. This CDR3 region has 13 residues. CDR3 nucleotide sequence: TGTGCCAGCGAGACAGGGGGGGGAGAGACCCAGTACTTC. Protein product: CASETGGGETQYF.

The gene calls are TRBV7-9 and TRBJ1-2; 7 positions agree with TRBD1. V trimming: 8 bases; J trimming: 3 bases; junction bases outside the gene matches: 3. This CDR3 contains 12 residues. Looked up from germline, CDR1 is SEHNR and CDR2 is FQNEAQ (reference sequence). In DNA form, the CDR3 reads TGTGCCAGCGCAGGGGGGCACTATGGCTACACCTTC. The encoded protein is CASAGGHYGYTF.

The CDR3 sequence is CASRGSGTGELFF. CDR3 nucleotides: TGTGCCAGCAGGGGTAGCGGCACCGGGGAGCTGTTTTTT. J is TRBJ2-2 and V is TRBV6-1; D may be TRBD2 (6 bases). CDR1 MNHNS and CDR2 SASEGT come from the germline V gene. Trimming removed 6 bases at V and 4 bases at J, with 9 bases between. The CDR3 spans 13 residues.

This clone is a singleton in its sample. At one boundary the junction diverges from the germline segment, which might be a read error. CDR3 DNA: TGTGCCAGCCGTGACAGGGGAAATCAGCCCCAGCATTTT. Its translation is CASRDRGNQPQHF. The chain has TRBV2 and TRBJ1-5, with 8 bases identical to TRBD1. CDR1 and CDR2 (germline): SNHLY, FYNNEI. CDR3 length: 13 amino acids.

This clone was picked up one time. The V call is TRBV7-9, the J call TRBJ2-3; unclear D gene. The CDR3 extends over 15 amino acids. Germline CDR1 SEHNR, CDR2 FQNEAQ (reference sequence). The V end was cut by 5 bases, the J end by 0 bases, with 12 bases between. The CDR3 coding sequence is TGTGCCAGCAGCGTCGGCACAGTAAGCACAGATACGCAGTATTTT. This translates into CASSVGTVSTDTQYF. Full variable domain (rest looked up from reference TRBV7-9 and TRBJ2-3): DTGVSQNPRHKITKRGQNVTFRCDPISEHNRLYWYRQTLGQGPEFLTYFQNEAQLEKSRLLSDRFSAERPKGSFSTLEIQRTEQGDSAMYLCASSVGTVSTDTQYFGPGTRLTVL.

This clone has only a few counts. V gene TRBV6-6 combines with J gene TRBJ1-5, with unresolved D. V lost 7 bases to trimming and J lost 1 base, with 5 bases between them. Germline V gives CDR1 MNHNY, CDR2 SVGAGI (reference sequence). The CDR3 is made up of 12 amino acids. CDR3 sequence reads: CASTGSNQPQHF. CDR3 sequence (DNA): TGTGCCAGCACGGGGAGCAATCAGCCCCAGCATTTT.

This clone was seen a handful of times. This chain joins TRBV2 and TRBJ1-6; D remains unclear. The V gene lost 2 bases and the J gene lost 7 bases, with 6 bases spanning the gap. CDR3 length: 13 residues. Germline-derived CDR1 and CDR2 are SNHLY and FYNNEI. The CDR3 sequence is CASSEMANSPLHF. The CDR3 DNA sequence: TGTGCCAGCAGTGAAATGGCGAATTCACCCCTCCACTTT.

The rearrangement uses TRBV3-1 (or the pseudogene TRBV3-2) and TRBJ1-5; 8 nucleotides match TRBD1. Germline V gene data show CDR1 as LGHDT and CDR2 as YNNKEL (reference sequence). This CDR3 contains 19 residues. J gave up 3 bases and V 1 base, and 14 bases lay outside the gene matches. CDR3 region: CASSQGGDRGLRDNQPQHF. In nucleotides, the CDR3 is TGTGCCAGCAGCCAAGGAGGTGACAGGGGATTGAGGGACAATCAGCCCCAGCATTTT.